This T cell receptor (beta chain) was obtained from a study of molecular identifiers for immune sequencing clone quantification listed by TCRdb under 2018. About the full investigation: For a replicate experiment, RNA from around 20,000 or 100,000 naive CD8 T cells was divided into five aliquots, of which four were sequenced. CD8 T cells were used in a methods study to benchmark molecular-identifier clustering-based TCR repertoire sequencing (MIDCIRS) and TCR RNA copy counting.

This clonotype was detected ten times or more. The specificity of this receptor is unknown. Per-nucleotide qualities are absent, and no much larger clonotype sits a single base away. Overall study results and their limits: Spiked-in Jurkat TCR RNA equivalent to a single cell was reported to be detectable even among 800,000 to 1,000,000 naive CD8 T cells. Highly expanded clone sizes could be underestimated if identical TCR molecules share a barcode. Naive libraries contained spiked-in Jurkat TCR RNA (around eleven copies' worth), which is not part of the donor repertoire. When barcode sub-clustering was omitted, TCR diversity was inflated by chimeric consensus sequences, with chimeras reaching as high as 47%. Modeling estimated 2.5 to 3.5 recovered TCR RNA copies per cell, compared with about 10 by digital PCR, which implies about 30% capture efficiency. Clones above 20 RNA copies held over 97% of molecules in CMV-specific effector cells but under 1% in naive cells.

Libraries were prepared through PCR. The sequencing machine was a NextSeq 500. Preparation of bulk TCR libraries followed a previously described approach, with the TCR primers listed in Table S5. The Qiagen AllPrep DNA/RNA kit was used to purify total RNA. Before analysis, reads from multiple sequencing runs of the same library were pooled. The original pipeline was this. Reads were retained only if the reads had an exact TCR constant sequence, and the retained reads were trimmed to 150 nt and grouped according to their 12-nt molecular barcodes. Within each barcode group, reads were sub-clustered at a 15% Levenshtein threshold, and quality-weighted consensus sequences were built per RNA molecule. Non-functional sequences were discarded, and so were lower-count sequences lying one edit away from another sequence. Barcode sub-clusters with fewer than 20% of the maximum read count were removed, based on fitting two negative binomial distributions. The raw public reads went through TCRdb reprocessing: fastp at Q25, MiXCR clone calling, in-frame beta chains kept. Rows matching on CDR3 protein sequence are summarized as one entry with the most common DNA and genes. These V and J calls originate from TCRdb's pipeline instead of the authors' own analysis. The sample table shows hundreds of thousands of distinct CDR3 sequences, and 24% are seen once. The ten largest clonotypes hold 0.7% to 0.95% of the sample.

The germline V gene (reference sequence) sets CDR1 to DFQATT and CDR2 to SNEGSKA. The CDR3 sequence holds 13 residues, the cysteine and phenylalanine included. The retained sequence is limited to the CDR3, 39 bases, with the frame set at the first base. Cut back by 0 bases and 2 bases, the V and J ends lie 7 bases apart. Libraries of naive CD8 T cells were built from about 21,000 to 970,000 sorted cells, with 10%, 30% or 50% of the purified RNA used. Naive CD8 T cells, defined as CD8+CD4-CCR7+CD45RA+, were FACS-sorted into RLT Plus buffer on a BD FACSAria II. Approximately nine TCR copies' worth of Jurkat RNA were spiked into about 20,000-1,000,000 naive CD8 T cell samples to test detection sensitivity. Enrichment of CD8 T cells was done with RosetteSep CD8+ T Cell Enrichment Cocktail plus Ficoll-Paque, and ACK red cell lysis came afterward.

The sample consisted of naive CD8+ T cells from blood, with Jurkat cell RNA spiked in. The cell subset or site label here, explained by the study, means: FACS-sorted CD8+CD4-CCR7+CD45RA+ naive T cells. This TCR was recovered from a human donor in good health. Some libraries in this study had Jurkat cell RNA spiked in. Rearrangement joined TRBV20-1 to TRBJ1-2; the D gene cannot be resolved reliably. The CDR3 region: CSARDTLNYGYTF. The nucleotides are TGCAGTGCTAGAGATACCCTAAACTATGGCTACACCTTC.